These 14 T cell receptor beta chains originate from one sample sequenced in a study of response to subunit inactivated influenza vaccine. TCRdb reprocessed the RT-PCR reads via MiXCR and lists one record per CDR3 protein. The sample contains around 520,000 distinct CDR3 sequences, around 11% of which appear only once. The source material was PBMCs from blood, sampled on the day of vaccination. The receptors come from a man between 45 and 60 years old who received an inactivated influenza vaccine.

The table lists this clonotype with many counts. The genes are TRBV9 and TRBJ1-3, with 7 nucleotides matching TRBD1. The V and J ends lost 4 bases and 7 bases, in that order; junction bases with no gene match: 11. Germline assignment: CDR1 SGDLS and CDR2 YYNGEE. The CDR3 sequence is 15 residues long. In DNA, the CDR3 is TGTGCCAGCAGCTCGACCCACAGGGGACGGAACACCATATATTTT. Amino acids: CASSSTHRGRNTIYF.

This clonotype was counted many times. V gene TRBV5-1 combines with J gene TRBJ2-5; perhaps TRBD1 as D (6 bases). The CDR3 is 14 residues long. Germline lookup yields CDR1 SGHRS and CDR2 YFSETQ. Trimming cost V 0 bases and J 5 bases, with 11 bases left between them. For the CDR3, the DNA is TGCGCCAGCAGCTTGGACAGGGTGGAGGAGACCCAGTACTTC. The encoded protein is CASSLDRVEETQYF.

This clonotype was observed a few times. This chain joins TRBV20-1 and TRBJ2-5; 8 bases agree with TRBD2. Per the germline V gene, CDR1 is DFQATT and CDR2 is SNEGSKA (reference sequence). Losses at the gene ends were 4 bases for V and 5 bases for J; bases not matched to a gene: 9. The CDR3 is made up of 14 amino acids. The CDR3 sequence is CSATGTRVDETQYF. CDR3 coding DNA: TGCAGTGCTACCGGGACTAGAGTAGATGAGACCCAGTACTTC.

The CDR3 is CSARILAGLYNEQFF. The CDR3, as DNA: TGCAGTGCTAGGATCCTAGCGGGGCTCTACAATGAGCAGTTCTTC. The chain is built from TRBV20-1 and TRBJ2-1; 9 nucleotides match TRBD2. V trimming: 3 bases; J trimming: 3 bases; junction bases outside the gene matches: 6. This CDR3 is built from 15 residues. In germline, CDR1 is DFQATT, CDR2 SNEGSKA (reference sequence).

This clonotype was found a few times. V gene TRBV5-1 combines with J gene TRBJ2-2; 11 bases fit TRBD2. Germline V CDR1 and CDR2: SGHRS, YFSETQ. J lost 6 bases, V lost 4 bases, and 8 bases had no gene match. The CDR3 consists of 16 residues. CDR3 DNA: TGCGCCAGCAGCCAGACTAGCGGGATGGTGGCCGGGGAGCTGTTTTTT. Its protein is CASSQTSGMVAGELFF.

This clonotype has more than one count but fewer than ten. This sequence joins TRBV5-1 and TRBJ2-2; 10 nucleotides line up with TRBD2. The CDR3 contains 17 residues. J gave up 0 bases and V 4 bases, and 6 bases lay outside the gene matches. Germline lookup yields CDR1 SGHRS and CDR2 YFSETQ. In nucleotides, the CDR3 is TGCGCCAGCAGCCCGAAAGCGGGAGGGACGAACACCGGGGAGCTGTTTTTT. Translation: CASSPKAGGTNTGELFF.

V and J are TRBV19 and TRBJ2-3; D is ambiguous. The CDR3 runs to 13 residues. Per the germline V gene, CDR1 is LNHDA and CDR2 is SQIVND (reference sequence). With 4 bases removed from V and 2 bases from J, the gap between germline ends came to 7 bases. Written as DNA, the CDR3 is TGTGCCAGTAGTACCCGGATCACAGATACGCAGTATTTT. Protein product: CASSTRITDTQYF.

The rearrangement links TRBV6-2 or TRBV6-3 to TRBJ2-6, with 8 bases matching TRBD2. The V and J ends lost 5 bases and 2 bases, in that order; junction bases with no gene match: 8. The CDR3 sequence is 17 residues long. Germline V lookup: CDR1 MNHEY, CDR2 SVGEGT. The CDR3 reads CASSEVGRAPGANVLTF. The DNA for the CDR3 is TGTGCCAGCAGTGAGGTCGGGAGGGCGCCTGGGGCCAACGTCCTGACTTTC.

This clonotype was observed many times. The chain couples TRBV5-1 to TRBJ2-2; D might be TRBD1 (5 bases). This CDR3 contains 16 residues. V gave up 1 base and J gave up 0 bases, with 10 bases separating them. Germline V gives CDR1 SGHRS, CDR2 YFSETQ. The DNA of the CDR3 is TGCGCCAGCAGCTTGAGGGGCGAGGCGAACACCGGGGAGCTGTTTTTT. Amino acids: CASSLRGEANTGELFF.

This chain connects TRBV28 to TRBJ1-5; TRBD1 aligns across 7 bases. Germline V gene lookup returns CDR1 MDHEN and CDR2 SYDVKM. CDR3 length: 14 residues. The V segment lost 6 bases and the J segment 6 bases; nucleotides outside the gene matches: 8. The CDR3 sequence is CASSRPPGGQPQHF. CDR3 nucleotide sequence: TGTGCCAGCAGCCGACCTCCAGGGGGTCAGCCCCAGCATTTT.

This chain joins TRBV9 and TRBJ2-5; 8 bases line up with TRBD2. The V and J ends lost 3 bases and 5 bases, in that order; junction bases with no gene match: 6. The CDR3 runs to 14 residues. Germline-derived CDR1 and CDR2 are SGDLS and YYNGEE. DNA of the CDR3: TGTGCCAGCAGCGGGAGCGGGAGCTCGGAGACCCAGTACTTC. It is translated as CASSGSGSSETQYF. The full variable domain, in which reference TRBV9 and TRBJ2-5 provide the parts outside the CDR3, is DSGVTQTPKHLITATGQRVTLRCSPRSGDLSVYWYQQSLDQGLQFLIQYYNGEERAKGNILERFSAQQFPDLHSELNLSSLELGDSALYFCASSGSGSSETQYFGPGTRLLVL.

The sample holds many counts of this clonotype. The J gene is TRBJ2-1, the V gene TRBV7-9; possibly TRBD2 for D (6 bases). Deletions cut 2 bases from V and 6 bases from J, with 11 bases between. The length of the CDR3 is 14 residues. Germline CDR1 reads SEHNR; CDR2 reads FQNEAQ (reference sequence). CDR3 coding DNA: TGTGCCAGCAGCTTATCAATTAGCGGCAATGAGCAGTTCTTC. Translation: CASSLSISGNEQFF.

The chain uses TRBV29-1 and TRBJ2-7, with 7 bases fitting TRBD1. There are 14 residues in the CDR3. Unmatched junction bases numbered 12, after V lost 7 bases and J lost 3 bases. Germline V lookup: CDR1 SQVTM, CDR2 ANQGSEA. The CDR3 sequence is CSATAGGRDYEQYF. The CDR3 DNA is TGCAGCGCGACGGCAGGGGGTAGGGACTACGAGCAGTACTTC.

Ten or more counts support this clonotype. The chain employs TRBV27 and TRBJ1-1; TRBD1 agrees at 8 bases. Trimming at V came to 7 bases and at J to 3 bases, leaving 10 bases not matched to a gene. CDR1 and CDR2 from the germline V gene are MNHEY and SMNVEV (reference sequence). This CDR3 is built from 15 residues. CDR3 nucleotides: TGTGCCAGCAACTCCCGCGGGACAGGTCACACTGAAGCTTTCTTT. This translates into CASNSRGTGHTEAFF.